The TCR beta chain described here comes from a study of cytomegalovirus exposure and HLA in healthy donors. Whole-study findings and limits: There were approximately 150 TCR beta chains listed as cytomegalovirus-associated. A previous analysis found most TCR beta V segments productive roughly 87% or roughly 30% of the time.

The table lists this clone with a count of one. Its target is unknown. This CDR3 region has 13 residues. From germline, CDR1 is SNHLY and CDR2 FYNNEI. J lost 5 bases, V lost 4 bases, and 3 bases had no gene match. The primer mix had 60 Vbeta and 13 Jbeta primers. The authors' processing: In a later analysis, 70 million to 80 million unique TCR beta chains included roughly 11 million shared by two or more donors. TCRdb's copy holds only in-frame clones and misses some; the assay was immunoSEQ multiplex PCR. That table is the source of V, J and clone size, and D and trimming were worked out from the DNA. The sample carries about 250,000 clones, about 75% recorded once. It was healthy bone marrow donors who served as donors.

The origin of this receptor is a female donor in good health and CMV-seronegative. This rearrangement joins TRBV2 to TRBJ2-5, with TRBD1 matching 8 bases. Sequencing was done on a sample of PBMCs. In nucleotides, the CDR3 is TGTGCCAGCAGTGGGACAGGGAAGGAGACCCAGTACTTC. Encoded protein: CASSGTGKETQYF. The variable domain in full, with the rest retrieved from reference TRBV2 and TRBJ2-5, is EPEVTQTPSHQVTQMGQEVILRCVPISNHLYFYWYRQILGQKVEFLVSFYNNEISEKSEIFDDQFSVERPDGSNFTLKIRSTKLEDSAMYFCASSGTGKETQYFGPGTRLLVL.